This T cell receptor (beta chain) was captured by sequencing in a study of T cells after yellow fever vaccination. Findings and caveats of the study: Peaking faster, on day 5 versus 15, the secondary response was nonetheless weaker. Overlap between CD4 and CD8 compartments was detected for a small share of clonotypes.

There are a few counts of this clonotype. Its antigen remains unknown. For TCR, cDNA came from 5'RACE template switching, which added a universal primer site and UMIs. MiXCR was run by TCRdb on the 5' RACE reads, yielding one entry per CDR3 protein. The sample lists 620,000 or so distinct CDR3 sequences; about a sixth were seen once. Source: PBMCs, taken less than 6 days after the first yellow fever vaccination. The TCR was taken from a man younger than 35 who received the YFV17D yellow fever vaccine.

The CDR3 nucleotides read TGCAGTGCTAGAGATCCGGCGGTTACTAACTATGGCTACACCTTC. Its protein product is CSARDPAVTNYGYTF. The V call is TRBV20-1, the J call TRBJ1-2; D not resolved. Trimming cost V 0 bases and J 0 bases, with 11 bases left between them. Germline values: CDR1 DFQATT, CDR2 SNEGSKA (reference sequence). The length of the CDR3 is 15 residues.